The clone carrying this TCR beta chain showed up just a few times. Its target is not known. The V gene lost 6 bases and the J gene lost 2 bases, with 19 bases spanning the gap. This CDR3 is built from 16 residues. Germline V gene data show CDR1 as MNHEY and CDR2 as SVGEGT. TCRdb re-derived calls from the RT-PCR reads in MiXCR, one entry per CDR3 protein. The sample includes more than 250,000 distinct CDR3 sequences, 21% seen only once; the top ten take approximately 10%. This sample was taken from a study of response to subunit inactivated influenza vaccine. Study findings and constraints: New T cells are recruited in small numbers by each seasonal influenza vaccination, according to the authors' suggestion.

This sequence originates from a man aged 50 to 69 who received an inactivated influenza vaccine. The sample consisted of PBMCs from blood, taken less than 22 months after vaccination. The chain employs TRBV6-2 or TRBV6-3 and TRBJ2-5; a weak D match, TRBD2 (5 bases). The chain's CDR3 is CASSPRGKNEQETQYF. The CDR3 nucleotides are TGTGCCAGCAGCCCCCGAGGGAAGAACGAACAAGAGACCCAGTACTTC.